These 24 T cell receptor beta chains originate from one sample sequenced in a study of T cells in localized non-small cell lung cancer. The repertoire was sequenced with immunoSEQ multiplex PCR; TCRdb's copy has only in-frame clones and lacks some. Of tens of thousands of clones detected, 60% to 85% appear once; the ten largest clones hold 19%. Sequencing used PBMCs, obtained before any cancer treatment. These TCRs come from a man aged 35-75 years with stage II squamous cell lung carcinoma.

The genes are TRBV9 and TRBJ2-3; TRBD2 matches at 16 bases. The CDR3 totals 17 residues. V trimming: 4 bases; J trimming: 6 bases; junction bases outside the gene matches: 8. Germline CDR1 is SGDLS and CDR2 is YYNGEE. CDR3 coding DNA: TGTGCCAGCAGCACTTCGGGACTAGCGGGGGGGCAGGATACGCAGTATTTT. This translates into CASSTSGLAGGQDTQYF.

CDR3 sequence reads: CASSYRDRGYEQYF. The CDR3 nucleotides read TGCGCCAGCAGCTACCGGGACAGGGGTTACGAGCAGTACTTC. The chain joins TRBV4-1 to TRBJ2-7, with 10 nucleotides matching TRBD1. The V gene end was trimmed by 5 bases and the J gene end by 4 bases; junction bases not matched to a gene: 5. The CDR3 spans 14 residues. Looked up from germline, CDR1 is MGHRA and CDR2 is YSYEKL.

The rearrangement uses TRBV4-1 and TRBJ2-1; D call uncertain. CDR3 length: 16 amino acids. The germline V gene has CDR1 MGHRA and CDR2 YSYEKL. The germline V and J ends were trimmed by 1 base and 0 bases, with 10 bases remaining between them. CDR3 coding DNA: TGCGCCAGCAGCCAAGTGGACCGCAGCTCCTACAATGAGCAGTTCTTC. Its protein is CASSQVDRSSYNEQFF.

The genes are TRBV19 and TRBJ1-5; D is undetermined. CDR3 length: 17 amino acids. V lost 3 bases and J lost 4, with 19 bases in between. CDR1 is LNHDA, CDR2 SQIVND, per germline (reference sequence). The CDR3 spells CASSILRPGSGNQPQHF. DNA of the CDR3: TGTGCCAGTAGTATTTTGAGGCCCGGCAGCGGGAATCAGCCCCAGCATTTT.

This rearrangement joins TRBV2 to TRBJ2-5; 8 nucleotides agree with TRBD1. The junction had 7 bases not matched to a gene; V was cut back by 4 bases and J by 6 bases. This CDR3 has 14 residues. Germline CDR1 reads SNHLY; CDR2 reads FYNNEI. CDR3 nucleotide sequence: TGTGCCAGCAGTGGAGGACAGGGCAGGAAGACCCAGTACTTC. Translation: CASSGGQGRKTQYF.

In the case of this clone: This specimen includes other DNA sequences encoding the same CDR3. This chain uses TRBV27 with TRBJ1-1; no clear D. V was clipped by 2 bases and J by 1 base, with 5 bases between them. CDR1 MNHEY and CDR2 SMNVEV come from the germline V gene (reference sequence). CDR3 length: 13 amino acids. The CDR3 nucleotides read TGTGCCAGCAGTTTAGGTGGGAACACTGAAGCTTTCTTT. Amino acids: CASSLGGNTEAFF.

In this sample, this clone turned up a few times. V gene TRBV2 combines with J gene TRBJ2-5; tentatively, D is TRBD1 or TRBD2 (5 bases each). CDR1 and CDR2 from the germline V gene are SNHLY and FYNNEI. V lost 6 bases, J lost 1 base, and 12 bases lay in between. This CDR3 spans 14 amino acids. The CDR3 region is CASRTGPAQETQYF. CDR3 nucleotides: TGTGCCAGCAGAACGGGGCCAGCCCAAGAGACCCAGTACTTC.

This clone came up a few times. The rearrangement joins TRBV27 to TRBJ2-7, with 13 nucleotides matching TRBD2. This CDR3 has 16 residues. The germline gives CDR1 MNHEY, CDR2 SMNVEV (reference sequence). J gave up 2 bases and V 5 bases, and 6 bases lay outside the gene matches. CDR3: CASSTTGLAGTYEQYF. The CDR3 nucleotides read TGTGCCAGCAGTACGACGGGACTAGCGGGGACCTACGAGCAGTACTTC.

The rearrangement joins TRBV5-6 to TRBJ1-2, with D possibly being TRBD1 (5 bases). V shed 7 bases and J shed 8 bases, with 18 bases lying between them. The CDR3 length is 13 residues. CDR1 is SGHDT and CDR2 is YYEEEE in the germline V gene. The CDR3 protein is CASRLGGSGGYTF. The CDR3 DNA is TGTGCCAGCCGATTGGGGGGGTCTGGCGGCTACACCTTC.

This clone was seen more than once but under ten times. The rearrangement uses TRBV6-6 and TRBJ1-1; D unresolved. The CDR3 is 14 amino acids. Germline lookup yields CDR1 MNHNY and CDR2 SVGAGI (reference sequence). Trimming pared 7 bases from V and 7 bases from J, leaving 19 bases between. The CDR3 spells CASTPPGSQFEAFF. In nucleotides, the CDR3 is TGTGCCAGCACCCCCCCGGGTTCACAATTTGAAGCTTTCTTT.

The chain uses TRBV5-4 and TRBJ2-2; D may match TRBD1 or TRBD2 (5 bases each). This CDR3 has 16 residues. The V end was cut by 3 bases, the J end by 0 bases, with 12 bases between. Germline V gene sequence: CDR1 SGHNT, CDR2 YYREEE (reference sequence). The CDR3, as DNA: TGTGCCAGCAGCTGGGCCGGGACGGCGAACACCGGGGAGCTGTTTTTT. This encodes CASSWAGTANTGELFF.

This rearrangement joins TRBV5-4 to TRBJ1-1; D is unresolved. Germline values: CDR1 SGHNT, CDR2 YYREEE (reference sequence). The CDR3 sequence is 13 residues long. V lost 4 bases to trimming and J lost 0 bases, with 7 bases between them. Here the CDR3 DNA reads TGTGCCAGCAGCCCGGGTCTGAACACTGAAGCTTTCTTT. Translated, it gives CASSPGLNTEAFF.

This chain links TRBV7-2 with TRBJ1-5; D is ambiguous. Germline CDR1 SGHTA, CDR2 FQGNSA. V lost 1 base and J 3 bases, leaving 4 bases between the germline ends. The CDR3 runs to 13 residues. The CDR3, as DNA: TGTGCCAGCAGCTTAGGGATCAATCAGCCCCAGCATTTT. It yields the protein CASSLGINQPQHF.

The chain couples TRBV4-3 to TRBJ2-1, with 10 nucleotides matching TRBD2. The CDR3 covers 16 residues. V dropped 3 bases and J dropped 0; count of bases not matched to a gene: 2. From germline, CDR1 is LGHNA and CDR2 YSLEER. CDR3 region: CASSQTSGYSYNEQFF. The CDR3 coding sequence is TGCGCCAGCAGCCAGACTAGCGGGTACTCCTACAATGAGCAGTTCTTC.

The rearrangement uses TRBV10-3 and TRBJ1-1; the D is unclear. With 1 base removed from V and 0 bases from J, the gap between germline ends came to 12 bases. The CDR3 has 16 residues. Germline CDR1 ENHRY, CDR2 SYGVKD. For the CDR3, the DNA is TGTGCCATCAGTGAGTTCATAGTCTCCATGAACACTGAAGCTTTCTTT. Protein sequence: CAISEFIVSMNTEAFF.

J is TRBJ2-7 and V is TRBV14; TRBD2 is a possible D gene (5 bases). The length of the CDR3 is 12 residues. Per germline, CDR1 SGHDN and CDR2 FVKESK. The V gene lost 0 bases and the J gene lost 7 bases, with 7 bases spanning the gap. Written as DNA, the CDR3 is TGTGCCAGCAGCCAAGAGGGGAGTGAGCAGTACTTC. Its protein product is CASSQEGSEQYF. Filled out from reference TRBV14 and TRBJ2-7, the complete variable domain reads EAGVTQFPSHSVIEKGQTVTLRCDPISGHDNLYWYRRVMGKEIKFLLHFVKESKQDESGMPNNRFLAERTGGTYSTLKVQPAELEDSGVYFCASSQEGSEQYFGPGTRLTVT.

CDR3 amino acids: CSVSGQGGIRGYTF. Here the CDR3 DNA reads TGCAGCGTTTCGGGGCAGGGAGGAATTCGAGGCTACACCTTC. This chain joins TRBV29-1 and TRBJ1-2; D may be TRBD1 (5 bases). The CDR3 spans 14 residues. Trimming stripped 5 bases from V and 8 bases from J, with 21 bases between. Germline V gene data show CDR1 as SQVTM and CDR2 as ANQGSEA.

V is TRBV19 and J is TRBJ1-1, with D hard to call. Looked up from germline, CDR1 is LNHDA and CDR2 is SQIVND (reference sequence). The CDR3 covers 16 residues. V lost 2 bases, J lost 0 bases, and 13 bases lay in between. In nucleotides, the CDR3 is TGTGCCAGTAGTATATCGGTGTACAGACTGAACACTGAAGCTTTCTTT. The encoded protein is CASSISVYRLNTEAFF.

The chain recombines TRBV28 with TRBJ2-7, with 7 bases aligning to TRBD1. Germline-derived CDR1 and CDR2 are MDHEN and SYDVKM. This CDR3 region has 15 residues. The trim removed 6 bases at V and 11 bases at J, leaving 19 bases unmatched. Here the CDR3 reads CASSPLGQRNVMEYF. In DNA, the CDR3 is TGTGCCAGCAGCCCCTTGGGACAGCGAAATGTGATGGAGTACTTC. Full variable domain (missing parts from reference TRBV28 and TRBJ2-7): DVKVTQSSRYLVKRTGEKVFLECVQDMDHENMFWYRQDPGLGLRLIYFSYDVKMKEKGDIPEGYSVSREKKERFSLILESASTNQTSMYLCASSPLGQRNVMEYFGPGTRLTVT.

The chain is built from TRBV11-3 and TRBJ2-1; perhaps TRBD1 as D (6 bases). The V and J ends lost 5 bases and 6 bases respectively, with 17 bases between them. Germline CDR1 and CDR2: SGHNT and YENEEA. The CDR3 extends over 15 amino acids. The CDR3 reads CASSDAGASPNEQFF. The CDR3 DNA sequence: TGTGCCAGCAGCGACGCAGGGGCTAGCCCCAATGAGCAGTTCTTC.

The chain combines TRBV19 with TRBJ1-4; D is uncertain. This CDR3 comprises 13 residues. Trimming removed 5 bases from V and 5 bases from J, with 9 bases in between. Germline lookup yields CDR1 LNHDA and CDR2 SQIVND (reference sequence). CDR3 bases: TGTGCCAGTAGTCCCGAAGTGAATGAAAAACTGTTTTTT. Its translation is CASSPEVNEKLFF.

The CDR3 loop reads CASSLFPRAGALNTEAFF. The CDR3 DNA follows: TGTGCCAGCAGCTTATTCCCTCGGGCAGGGGCCCTGAACACTGAAGCTTTCTTT. The V call is TRBV7-2, the J call TRBJ1-1; tentative D call: TRBD1 (6 bases). Trimming shortened V by 2 bases and J by 0 bases, and 19 bases separated the two germline ends. Germline V gene sequence: CDR1 SGHTA, CDR2 FQGNSA. This CDR3 is built from 18 residues.

This chain joins TRBV19 and TRBJ1-4; D possibly corresponds to TRBD1 (5 bases). V dropped 4 bases and J dropped 7 bases, with 10 bases sitting between them. Germline values: CDR1 LNHDA, CDR2 SQIVND (reference sequence). This CDR3 region has 13 residues. The CDR3 region is CASSRDHGEKLFF. The CDR3 coding sequence is TGTGCCAGTAGTAGGGACCACGGTGAAAAACTGTTTTTT. The whole variable domain, filled in from reference TRBV19 and TRBJ1-4, reads DGGITQSPKYLFRKEGQNVTLSCEQNLNHDAMYWYRQDPGQGLRLIYYSQIVNDFQKGDIAEGYSVSREKKESFPLTVTSAQKNPTAFYLCASSRDHGEKLFFGSGTQLSVL.

This chain joins TRBV28 and TRBJ2-1, with TRBD2 matching 15 bases. The ends lost 5 bases at V and 8 bases at J; junction bases unmatched: 13. This CDR3 has 18 amino acids. In germline, CDR1 is MDHEN, CDR2 SYDVKM. The CDR3 reads CASSLYGLAGGPRYEQFF. CDR3 in DNA: TGTGCCAGCAGTCTATACGGACTAGCGGGAGGGCCAAGGTATGAGCAGTTCTTC.